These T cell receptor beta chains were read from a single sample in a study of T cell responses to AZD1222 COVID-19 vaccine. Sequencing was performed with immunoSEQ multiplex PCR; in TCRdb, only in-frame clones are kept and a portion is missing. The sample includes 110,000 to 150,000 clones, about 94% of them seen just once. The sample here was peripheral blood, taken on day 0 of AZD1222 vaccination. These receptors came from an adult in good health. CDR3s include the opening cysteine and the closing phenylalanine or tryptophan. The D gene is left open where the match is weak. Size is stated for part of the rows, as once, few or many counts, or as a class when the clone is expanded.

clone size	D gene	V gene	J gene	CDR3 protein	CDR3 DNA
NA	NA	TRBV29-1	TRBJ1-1	CSVSTRREAEAFF	TGCAGCGTTTCAACTAGGAGGGAGGCTGAAGCTTTCTTT
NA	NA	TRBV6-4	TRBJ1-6	CASSDGGFDNSPLHF	TGTGCCAGCAGTGACGGGGGATTCGATAATTCACCCCTCCACTTT
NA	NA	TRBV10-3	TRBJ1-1	CAIIGQIGTEAFF	TGTGCCATCATAGGACAGATTGGGACTGAAGCTTTCTTT
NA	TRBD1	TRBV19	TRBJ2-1	CASTTTTGRGGNEQFF	TGTGCCAGTACCACCACGACAGGGAGAGGTGGGAATGAGCAGTTCTTC
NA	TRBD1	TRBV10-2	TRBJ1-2	CASSVQGAGNYGYTF	TGCGCCAGCAGTGTTCAGGGGGCAGGGAACTATGGCTACACCTTC
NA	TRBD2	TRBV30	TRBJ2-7	CAWREAGSYEQYF	TGTGCCTGGAGGGAAGCGGGATCCTACGAGCAGTACTTC
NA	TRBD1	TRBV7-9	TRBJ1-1	CASSGTGGETEAFF	TGTGCCAGCAGCGGGACAGGGGGCGAAACTGAAGCTTTCTTT
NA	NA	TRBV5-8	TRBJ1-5	CASSPTGTSNQPQHF	TGTGCCAGCAGTCCAACCGGGACGTCAAATCAGCCCCAGCATTTT
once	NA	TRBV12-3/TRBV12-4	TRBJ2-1	CASSAVVEQFF	TGTGCCAGCAGTGCCGTGGTTGAGCAGTTCTTC
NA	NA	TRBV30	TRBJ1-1	CASSREHYTEAFF	TGTGCCTCCTCCAGGGAACATTACACTGAAGCTTTCTTT
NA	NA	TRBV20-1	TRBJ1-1	CSAKVNTEAFF	TGCAGTGCTAAGGTGAACACTGAAGCTTTCTTT
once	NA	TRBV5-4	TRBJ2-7	CASSSRRGEGFEQYF	TGTGCCAGCAGCTCTAGACGCGGAGAGGGGTTCGAGCAGTACTTC
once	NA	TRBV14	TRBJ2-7	CASSRKSYEQYF	TGTGCCAGCAGCCGAAAATCCTACGAGCAGTACTTC
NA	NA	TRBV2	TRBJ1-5	CASRLGFRLNQPQHF	TGTGCCAGCAGGCTGGGATTTCGCCTCAATCAGCCCCAGCATTTT
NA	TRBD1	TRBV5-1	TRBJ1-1	CASSPGDRVTEAFF	TGCGCCAGCAGCCCAGGGGACAGGGTAACTGAAGCTTTCTTT
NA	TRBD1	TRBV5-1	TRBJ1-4	CASSLSGTGGEKLFF	TGCGCCAGCAGCTTGTCGGGGACAGGGGGTGAAAAACTGTTTTTT
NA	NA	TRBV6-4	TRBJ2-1	CASSDREGGNEQFF	TGTGCCAGCAGTGACCGAGAGGGGGGGAATGAGCAGTTCTTC
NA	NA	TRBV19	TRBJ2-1	CASSISRGNEQFF	TGTGCCAGTAGTATTTCTAGGGGAAATGAGCAGTTCTTC
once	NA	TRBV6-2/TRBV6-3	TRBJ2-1	CASTPGSSYNEQFF	TGTGCCAGCACCCCCGGGAGCTCCTACAATGAGCAGTTCTTC
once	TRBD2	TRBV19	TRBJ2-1	CASSGRFNEQFF	TGTGCCAGTAGCGGGAGGTTTAATGAGCAGTTCTTC
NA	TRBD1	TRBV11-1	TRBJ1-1	CASSSTGGNTEAFF	TGTGCCAGCAGCTCTACAGGGGGGAACACTGAAGCTTTCTTT
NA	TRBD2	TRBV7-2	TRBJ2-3	CASSSGLAGVDTQYF	TGTGCCAGCAGCTCGGGACTAGCGGGAGTAGATACGCAGTATTTT
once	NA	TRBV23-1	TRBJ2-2	CASSQYWSGTENTGELFF	TGCGCCAGCAGTCAATACTGGTCCGGCACCGAGAACACCGGGGAGCTGTTTTTT
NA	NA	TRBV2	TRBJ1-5	CASSSQGLRPGSNQPQHF	TGTGCCAGCAGTTCACAGGGTCTGCGTCCCGGGAGCAATCAGCCCCAGCATTTT
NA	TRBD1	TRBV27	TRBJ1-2	CASGGQPLSGYTF	TGTGCCAGCGGGGGACAGCCTCTCTCTGGCTACACCTTC
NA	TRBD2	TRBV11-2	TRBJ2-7	CASSLDRFPLAGPHEQYF	TGTGCCAGCAGCTTAGATAGGTTCCCACTAGCGGGCCCCCACGAGCAGTACTTC
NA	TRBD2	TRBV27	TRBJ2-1	CASSLGVAGPQFF	TGTGCCAGCAGTTTAGGAGTAGCGGGGCCGCAGTTCTTC
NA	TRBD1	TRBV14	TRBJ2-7	CASSPGTGDYEQYF	TGTGCCAGCAGTCCCGGGACAGGGGACTACGAGCAGTACTTC
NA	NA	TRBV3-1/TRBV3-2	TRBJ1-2	CASSQDNRVGGYTF	TGTGCCAGCAGCCAAGATAACCGGGTTGGTGGCTACACCTTC
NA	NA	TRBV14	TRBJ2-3	CASSQDVGPGTDTQYF	TGTGCCAGCAGCCAAGACGTAGGACCCGGAACAGATACGCAGTATTTT
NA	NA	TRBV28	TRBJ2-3	CASRRQGGPDTQYF	TGTGCCAGCAGGCGACAGGGAGGCCCAGATACGCAGTATTTT
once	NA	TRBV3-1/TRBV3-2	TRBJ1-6	CASSPTQSYNSPLHF	TGTGCCAGCAGCCCGACACAATCCTATAATTCACCCCTCCACTTT
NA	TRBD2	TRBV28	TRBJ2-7	CASSLKLAGGDEQYF	TGTGCCAGCAGTTTAAAACTAGCGGGAGGGGACGAGCAGTACTTC
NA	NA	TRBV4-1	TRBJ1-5	CASSQDYGQPQHF	TGCGCCAGCAGCCAAGACTACGGGCAGCCCCAGCATTTT
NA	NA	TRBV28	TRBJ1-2	CASSDGTVGYTF	TGTGCCAGCAGTGATGGGACCGTTGGCTACACCTTC
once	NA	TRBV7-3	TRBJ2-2	CASSLRSDTGELFF	TGTGCCAGCAGCTTAAGGTCCGACACCGGGGAGCTGTTTTTT
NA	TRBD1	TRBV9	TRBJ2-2	CASSPLQGAPPGGELFF	TGTGCCAGCAGCCCACTACAGGGGGCCCCGCCAGGGGGGGAGCTGTTTTTT
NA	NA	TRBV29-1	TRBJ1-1	CSYRRGPPANTEAFF	TGCAGCTACAGACGGGGGCCCCCCGCCAACACTGAAGCTTTCTTT
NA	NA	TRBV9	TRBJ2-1	CASSVDWSSGLDEQFF	TGTGCCAGCAGCGTAGATTGGTCCTCGGGTCTGGATGAGCAGTTCTTC
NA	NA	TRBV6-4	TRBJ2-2	CASRGGAANTGELFF	TGTGCCAGCAGAGGGGGGGCCGCGAACACCGGGGAGCTGTTTTTT
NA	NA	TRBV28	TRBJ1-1	CASSSTDRNTEAFF	TGTGCCAGCAGTTCTACCGACAGAAACACTGAAGCTTTCTTT
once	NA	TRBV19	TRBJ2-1	CASTEAGYNEQFF	TGTGCCAGTACCGAGGCGGGGTACAATGAGCAGTTCTTC
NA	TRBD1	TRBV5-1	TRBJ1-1	CASSFGGTVEAFF	TGCGCCAGCAGCTTTGGCGGGACAGTTGAAGCTTTCTTT
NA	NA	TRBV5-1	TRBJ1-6	CASSLDGHRDNSPLHF	TGCGCCAGCAGCTTGGATGGCCATAGGGATAATTCACCCCTCCACTTT
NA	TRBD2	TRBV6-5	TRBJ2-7	CASSYALRGVSYEQYF	TGTGCCAGCAGTTACGCGTTGCGGGGGGTCTCCTACGAGCAGTACTTC
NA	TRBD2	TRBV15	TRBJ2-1	CATSRPGTSLNEQFF	TGTGCCACCAGCAGACCCGGGACTAGCCTCAATGAGCAGTTCTTC
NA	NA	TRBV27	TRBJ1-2	CASSFRGQYYGYTF	TGTGCCAGCAGTTTCAGAGGACAGTACTATGGCTACACCTTC
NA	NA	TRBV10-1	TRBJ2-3	CASSDRGGDTQYF	TGCGCCAGCAGTGACAGGGGGGGAGATACGCAGTATTTT
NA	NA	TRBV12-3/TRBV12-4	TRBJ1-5	CASSFGFNQPQHF	TGTGCCAGCAGTTTCGGTTTTAATCAGCCCCAGCATTTT
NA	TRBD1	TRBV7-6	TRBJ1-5	CASRDRVDQPQHF	TGTGCCAGCAGGGACAGGGTTGACCAGCCCCAGCATTTT
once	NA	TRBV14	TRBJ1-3	CASSPLWGNTIYF	TGTGCCAGCAGCCCACTCTGGGGAAACACCATATATTTT
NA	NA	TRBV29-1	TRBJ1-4	CSVLTGENEKLFF	TGCAGCGTCCTGACAGGAGAAAATGAAAAACTGTTTTTT